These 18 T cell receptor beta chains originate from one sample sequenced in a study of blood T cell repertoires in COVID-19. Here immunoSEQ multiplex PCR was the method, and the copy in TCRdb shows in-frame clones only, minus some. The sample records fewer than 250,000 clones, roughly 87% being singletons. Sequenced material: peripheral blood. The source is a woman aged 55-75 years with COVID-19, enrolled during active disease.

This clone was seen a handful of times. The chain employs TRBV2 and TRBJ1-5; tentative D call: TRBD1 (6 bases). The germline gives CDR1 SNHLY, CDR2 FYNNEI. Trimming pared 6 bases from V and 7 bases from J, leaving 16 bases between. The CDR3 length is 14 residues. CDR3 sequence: CASSLNRVSQPQHF. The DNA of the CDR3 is TGTGCCAGCAGCCTAAACAGGGTGTCCCAGCCCCAGCATTTT.

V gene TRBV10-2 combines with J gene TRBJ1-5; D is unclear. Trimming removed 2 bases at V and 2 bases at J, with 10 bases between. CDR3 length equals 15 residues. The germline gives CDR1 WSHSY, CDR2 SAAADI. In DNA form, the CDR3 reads TGCGCCAGCAGTGAGCGGGGAGACGGCAATCAGCCCCAGCATTTT. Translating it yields CASSERGDGNQPQHF.

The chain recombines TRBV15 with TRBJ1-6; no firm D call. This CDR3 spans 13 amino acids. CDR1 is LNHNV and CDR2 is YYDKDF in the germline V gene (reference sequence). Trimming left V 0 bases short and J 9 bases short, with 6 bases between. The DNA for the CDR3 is TGTGCCACCAGCAGAGATGCGAGTTCACCCCTCCACTTT. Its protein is CATSRDASSPLHF.

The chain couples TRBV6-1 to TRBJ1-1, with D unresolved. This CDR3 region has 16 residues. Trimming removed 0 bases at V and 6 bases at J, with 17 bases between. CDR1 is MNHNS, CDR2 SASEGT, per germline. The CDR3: CASSEALPEKRAEAFF. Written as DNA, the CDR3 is TGTGCCAGCAGTGAAGCGCTTCCAGAAAAACGGGCTGAAGCTTTCTTT.

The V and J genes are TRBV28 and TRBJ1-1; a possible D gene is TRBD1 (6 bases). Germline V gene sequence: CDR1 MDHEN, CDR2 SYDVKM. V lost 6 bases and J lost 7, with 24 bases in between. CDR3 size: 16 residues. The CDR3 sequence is CASSRRRSLWTDEAFF. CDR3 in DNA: TGTGCCAGCAGCCGCCGAAGAAGCCTATGGACAGATGAAGCTTTCTTT.

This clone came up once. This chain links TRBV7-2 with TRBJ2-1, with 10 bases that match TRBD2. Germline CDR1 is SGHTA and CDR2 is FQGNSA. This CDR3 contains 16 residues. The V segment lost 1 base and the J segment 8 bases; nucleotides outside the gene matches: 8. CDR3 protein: CASSLGFSGGWDEQFF. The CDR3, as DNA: TGTGCCAGCAGCTTAGGGTTTAGCGGGGGGTGGGATGAGCAGTTCTTC.

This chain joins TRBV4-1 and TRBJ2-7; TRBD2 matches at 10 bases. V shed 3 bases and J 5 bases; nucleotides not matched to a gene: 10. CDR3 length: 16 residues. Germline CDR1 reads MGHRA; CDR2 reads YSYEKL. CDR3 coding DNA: TGCGCCAGCAGCCAGGGGGCGGCTAGCGGGAGTCACGAGCAGTACTTC. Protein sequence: CASSQGAASGSHEQYF.

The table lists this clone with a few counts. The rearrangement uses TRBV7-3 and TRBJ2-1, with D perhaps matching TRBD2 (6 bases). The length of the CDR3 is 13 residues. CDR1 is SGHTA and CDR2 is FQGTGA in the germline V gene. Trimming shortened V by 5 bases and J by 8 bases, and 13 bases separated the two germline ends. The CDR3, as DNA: TGTGCCAGCAGCCGAGCAGGGAGGTATGAGCAGTTCTTC. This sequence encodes CASSRAGRYEQFF.

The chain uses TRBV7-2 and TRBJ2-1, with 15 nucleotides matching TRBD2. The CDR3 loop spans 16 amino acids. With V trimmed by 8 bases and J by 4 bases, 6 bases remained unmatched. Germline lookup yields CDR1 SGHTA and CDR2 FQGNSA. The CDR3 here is CASARTSGGEYNEQFF. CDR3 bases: TGTGCCAGCGCCCGGACTAGCGGGGGGGAGTACAATGAGCAGTTCTTC.

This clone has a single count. This CDR3 is CASSQRSGLAGQETQYF. The CDR3 nucleotides read TGTGCCAGCAGCCAACGATCGGGACTAGCGGGGCAAGAGACCCAGTACTTC. The J gene is TRBJ2-5, the V gene TRBV3-1 (or the pseudogene TRBV3-2); 13 bases line up with TRBD2. The V and J ends lost 2 bases and 2 bases, in that order; junction bases with no gene match: 5. Germline CDR1 reads LGHDT; CDR2 reads YNNKEL (reference sequence). This CDR3 is built from 17 residues.

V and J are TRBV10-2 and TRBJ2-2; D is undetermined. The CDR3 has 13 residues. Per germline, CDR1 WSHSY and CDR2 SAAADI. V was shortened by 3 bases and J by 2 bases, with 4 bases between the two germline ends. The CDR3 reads CASSDRNTGELFF. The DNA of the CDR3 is TGCGCCAGCAGTGATCGTAACACCGGGGAGCTGTTTTTT.

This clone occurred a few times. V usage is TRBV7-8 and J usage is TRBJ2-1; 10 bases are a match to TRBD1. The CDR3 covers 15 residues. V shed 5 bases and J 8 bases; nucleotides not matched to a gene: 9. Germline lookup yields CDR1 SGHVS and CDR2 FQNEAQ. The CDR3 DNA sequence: TGTGCCAGCAGCCGGGGACAGGGGCCTAGAGATGAGCAGTTCTTC. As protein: CASSRGQGPRDEQFF.

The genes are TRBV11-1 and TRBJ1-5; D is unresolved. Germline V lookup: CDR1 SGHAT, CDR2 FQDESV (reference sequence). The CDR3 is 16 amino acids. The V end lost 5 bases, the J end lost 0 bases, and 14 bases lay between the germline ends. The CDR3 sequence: CASSPGPVYSNQPQHF. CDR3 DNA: TGTGCCAGCAGCCCAGGCCCCGTTTATAGCAATCAGCCCCAGCATTTT.

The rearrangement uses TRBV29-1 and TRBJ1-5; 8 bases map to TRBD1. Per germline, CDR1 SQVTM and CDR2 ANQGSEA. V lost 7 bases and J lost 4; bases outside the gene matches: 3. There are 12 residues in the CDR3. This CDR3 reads CSARTGNQPQHF. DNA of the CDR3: TGCAGCGCTAGGACAGGGAATCAGCCCCAGCATTTT.

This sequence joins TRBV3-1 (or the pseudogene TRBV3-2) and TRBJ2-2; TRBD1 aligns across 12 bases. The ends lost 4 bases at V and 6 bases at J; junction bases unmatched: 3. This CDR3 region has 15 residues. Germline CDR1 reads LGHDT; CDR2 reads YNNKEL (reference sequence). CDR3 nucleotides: TGTGCCAGCAGCCTGGGACAGGGGGCGGCCGGGGAGCTGTTTTTT. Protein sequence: CASSLGQGAAGELFF.

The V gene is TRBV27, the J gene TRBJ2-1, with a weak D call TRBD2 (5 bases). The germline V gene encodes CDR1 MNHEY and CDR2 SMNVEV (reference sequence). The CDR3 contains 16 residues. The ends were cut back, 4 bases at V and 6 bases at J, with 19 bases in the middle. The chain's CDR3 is CASSSHDWRGSNEQFF. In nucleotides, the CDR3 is TGTGCCAGCAGTTCACACGACTGGAGAGGGAGCAATGAGCAGTTCTTC.

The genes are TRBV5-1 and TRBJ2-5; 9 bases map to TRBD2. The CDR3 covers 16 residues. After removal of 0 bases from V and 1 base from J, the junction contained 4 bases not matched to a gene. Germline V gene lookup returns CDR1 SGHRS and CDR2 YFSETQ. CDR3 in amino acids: CASSLAARGGQETQYF. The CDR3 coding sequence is TGCGCCAGCAGCTTGGCGGCGCGGGGGGGCCAAGAGACCCAGTACTTC.

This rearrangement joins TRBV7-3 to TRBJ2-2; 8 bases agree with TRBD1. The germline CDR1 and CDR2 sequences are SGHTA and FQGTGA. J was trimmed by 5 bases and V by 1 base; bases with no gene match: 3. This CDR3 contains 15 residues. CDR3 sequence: CASSLRQGATGELFF. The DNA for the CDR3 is TGTGCCAGCAGCTTAAGGCAGGGGGCGACCGGGGAGCTGTTTTTT.